The 27 T cell receptor beta chains given below trace back to one sample, sequenced in a study of glioma-infiltrating T cells after dendritic cell vaccination. Repertoires were generated with immunoSEQ multiplex PCR, while TCRdb's copy carries only in-frame clones and drops some. This sample has approximately 85,000 clones, with 85% found just once. The time point is: after dendritic cell vaccination, including at tumor progression/relapse. The sample here was blood, taken after dendritic cell vaccination. The source of these receptors is a human donor with glioblastoma.

This chain links TRBV19 with TRBJ2-3; 9 positions match TRBD2. V was clipped by 2 bases and J by 3 bases; unmatched bases: 3. Germline CDR1 reads LNHDA; CDR2 reads SQIVND (reference sequence). This CDR3 has 15 residues. CDR3 bases: TGTGCCAGTAGTATACTAGCGGGGCATACAGATACGCAGTATTTT. Protein: CASSILAGHTDTQYF. The complete variable domain, with remaining parts taken from reference TRBV19 and TRBJ2-3, reads DGGITQSPKYLFRKEGQNVTLSCEQNLNHDAMYWYRQDPGQGLRLIYYSQIVNDFQKGDIAEGYSVSREKKESFPLTVTSAQKNPTAFYLCASSILAGHTDTQYFGPGTRLTVL.

V gene TRBV5-3 combines with J gene TRBJ1-2; TRBD1 matches at 7 bases. TRBV5-3 is known as an ORF, though its function is uncertain. This CDR3 contains 13 residues. V was pared by 9 bases and J by 5 bases, with 10 bases of the junction left unmatched. The CDR3 DNA reads TGTGCCACCGATGCAGGGACAGTATATGGCTACACCTTC. Translation: CATDAGTVYGYTF.

The CDR3 region is CASSWDRGQQFF. The CDR3 DNA reads TGTGCCAGCAGCTGGGACAGGGGGCAGCAGTTCTTC. The rearrangement uses TRBV7-9 and TRBJ2-1, with TRBD1 identical over 12 bases. CDR1 SEHNR and CDR2 FQNEAQ come from the germline V gene (reference sequence). Trimming took 4 bases from V and 11 from J; bases not matched to a gene: 0. CDR3 size: 12 residues.

The chain joins TRBV6-1 to TRBJ1-2; no firm D call. Per the germline V gene, CDR1 is MNHNS and CDR2 is SASEGT. V was shortened by 7 bases and J by 7 bases, with 13 bases between the two germline ends. The CDR3 contains 12 residues. The CDR3 region is CASTSDLPGYTF. CDR3 DNA sequence: TGTGCCAGCACTTCGGACTTGCCTGGCTACACCTTC.

The V gene is TRBV7-6, the J gene TRBJ2-7; 10 bases align to TRBD1. The trim removed 1 base at V and 0 bases at J, leaving 3 bases unmatched. Germline CDR1 and CDR2: SGHVS and FNYEAQ. CDR3 length: 16 amino acids. CDR3 nucleotides: TGTGCCAGCAGCTTAGGGGACAGGGGAAACTCCTACGAGCAGTACTTC. Its translation is CASSLGDRGNSYEQYF.

The chain combines TRBV27 with TRBJ2-1; 7 nucleotides match TRBD2. Germline values: CDR1 MNHEY, CDR2 SMNVEV (reference sequence). After removal of 5 bases from V and 5 bases from J, the junction contained 12 bases not matched to a gene. This CDR3 has 16 residues. The chain's CDR3 is CASSTVAGVVHNEQFF. CDR3 coding DNA: TGTGCCAGCAGTACGGTCGCGGGGGTCGTCCACAATGAGCAGTTCTTC.

This clone turned up a few times. This chain uses TRBV6-6 with TRBJ1-1; possible D gene TRBD1, 6 bases. The CDR3 consists of 16 residues. Germline CDR1 MNHNY, CDR2 SVGAGI (reference sequence). The germline V and J ends were trimmed by 2 bases and 5 bases, with 18 bases remaining between them. This CDR3 is CASSYTGSDGRTEAFF. The CDR3 nucleotides read TGTGCCAGCAGTTACACAGGGTCCGACGGGAGGACTGAAGCTTTCTTT.

The chain has TRBV6-1 and TRBJ2-7; 9 nucleotides match TRBD1. This CDR3 spans 16 amino acids. The V gene's germline CDR1 is MNHNS and CDR2 SASEGT. Losses at the gene ends were 0 bases for V and 5 bases for J; bases not matched to a gene: 8. DNA for the CDR3: TGTGCCAGCAGTGAAGCCGCCTACAGGGGGCTCCACGAGCAGTACTTC. This gives the protein CASSEAAYRGLHEQYF.

This chain links TRBV28 with TRBJ2-5; D is uncertain. V was cut by 2 bases and J by 2 bases, with 9 bases left in between. Germline CDR1 is MDHEN and CDR2 is SYDVKM. This CDR3 has 14 residues. CDR3 nucleotide sequence: TGTGCCAGCAGTTTAAGGCAGGATCAAGAGACCCAGTACTTC. This translates into CASSLRQDQETQYF.

The V gene is TRBV7-2, the J gene TRBJ1-3; 8 bases agree with TRBD1. Trimming took 5 bases from V and 1 from J; bases not matched to a gene: 7. Germline-derived CDR1 and CDR2 are SGHTA and FQGNSA. This CDR3 contains 16 residues. The CDR3 here is CASSPDRGRSGNTIYF. Here the CDR3 DNA reads TGTGCCAGCAGCCCTGACAGGGGTAGATCTGGAAACACCATATATTTT.

This chain connects TRBV4-3 to TRBJ1-2, with unresolved D. CDR1 LGHNA and CDR2 YSLEER come from the germline V gene. V lost 1 base and J 5 bases, leaving 14 bases between the germline ends. The CDR3 runs to 15 residues. CDR3 in DNA: TGCGCCAGCAGCCAAGTAGGAGGGAGTGGTTATGGCTACACCTTC. As protein: CASSQVGGSGYGYTF.

The gene calls are TRBV7-6 and TRBJ1-1; D unclear. Trimming pared 3 bases from V and 2 bases from J, leaving 13 bases between. The CDR3 has 15 residues. From germline, CDR1 is SGHVS and CDR2 FNYEAQ. CDR3 protein: CASSLEVAGNTEAFF. The CDR3 coding sequence is TGTGCCAGCAGCTTGGAAGTGGCGGGAAACACTGAAGCTTTCTTT.

This clone was detected a few times. The chain employs TRBV11-2 and TRBJ2-7; 7 bases align to TRBD1. The J segment lost 5 bases and the V segment lost 5 bases, leaving 12 bases of the junction unmatched. Per the germline V gene, CDR1 is SGHAT and CDR2 is FQNNGV. The CDR3 totals 15 residues. The CDR3 region is CASSPTTGVPHEQYF. In DNA form, the CDR3 reads TGTGCCAGCAGCCCCACTACAGGGGTTCCCCACGAGCAGTACTTC.

The chain recombines TRBV19 with TRBJ2-7; 9 bases align to TRBD1. Germline V lookup: CDR1 LNHDA, CDR2 SQIVND (reference sequence). This CDR3 is built from 15 residues. The ends lost 5 bases at V and 2 bases at J; junction bases unmatched: 7. The CDR3 DNA is TGTGCCAGTAGTCGGGACAGGGAGACAACCTACGAGCAGTACTTC. Translating gives CASSRDRETTYEQYF.

The genes are TRBV25-1 and TRBJ1-1, with 8 bases matching TRBD1. The V and J ends lost 5 bases and 11 bases, in that order; junction bases with no gene match: 22. Looked up from germline, CDR1 is MGHDK and CDR2 is SYGVNS. The CDR3 is made up of 17 amino acids. Written as DNA, the CDR3 is TGTGCCAGCAGTCCGCCGTCGTGGACAGGGCCATTTCTGTCTGCTTTCTTT. Translating it yields CASSPPSWTGPFLSAFF.

The chain carries TRBV28 and TRBJ1-2; D is perhaps TRBD1 (6 bases). The CDR3 totals 13 residues. Trimming shortened V by 5 bases and J by 4 bases, and 11 bases separated the two germline ends. In germline, CDR1 is MDHEN, CDR2 SYDVKM. The CDR3 DNA follows: TGTGCCAGCAGTGCGACAGGACTCTATGGCTACACCTTC. Protein product: CASSATGLYGYTF.

The chain recombines TRBV7-6 with TRBJ1-1; weak D call: TRBD1 (5 bases). This CDR3 contains 17 residues. CDR1 and CDR2 from the germline V gene are SGHVS and FNYEAQ. With 1 base removed from V and 4 bases from J, the gap between germline ends came to 19 bases. The CDR3 protein is CASSLGWGGGALTEAFF. The CDR3 region has the DNA TGTGCCAGCAGCTTAGGATGGGGGGGAGGGGCACTCACTGAAGCTTTCTTT.

V and J are TRBV7-9 and TRBJ1-1; D may be TRBD1 (6 bases). This CDR3 is 14 amino acids long. Trimming took off 4 bases at V and 4 bases at J, with 13 bases between the two ends. From germline, CDR1 is SEHNR and CDR2 FQNEAQ (reference sequence). CDR3 bases: TGTGCCAGCAGCTACAAGGGCAGGGGCACTGAAGCTTTCTTT. It translates to CASSYKGRGTEAFF.

Note on this clone: Additional DNA sequences in this sample encode the identical CDR3. V gene TRBV9 combines with J gene TRBJ1-2, with TRBD1 matching over 10 bases. The CDR3 has 15 amino acids. After removal of 0 bases from V and 3 bases from J, the junction contained 2 bases not matched to a gene. The germline gives CDR1 SGDLS, CDR2 YYNGEE. CDR3 region: CASSVGTGGDYGYTF. In DNA, the CDR3 is TGTGCCAGCAGCGTAGGGACAGGGGGGGACTATGGCTACACCTTC.

This chain links TRBV4-3 with TRBJ2-4; tentative D call: TRBD2 (7 bases). Trimming cost V 0 bases and J 1 base, with 13 bases left between them. The CDR3 has 17 residues. In germline, CDR1 is LGHNA, CDR2 YSLEER. The CDR3 DNA reads TGCGCCAGCAGCCAAGAAGGGGGAGGGTCGGCCAAAAACATTCAGTACTTC. Amino acid sequence: CASSQEGGGSAKNIQYF.

The chain joins TRBV9 to TRBJ2-7; D perhaps matches TRBD2 (7 bases). CDR1 and CDR2 from the germline V gene are SGDLS and YYNGEE. V shed 0 bases and J shed 3 bases, with 13 bases lying between them. The CDR3 loop spans 15 amino acids. CDR3 sequence reads: CASSVEGGRGYEQYF. The CDR3 nucleotides are TGTGCCAGCAGCGTAGAGGGGGGGAGGGGCTACGAGCAGTACTTC.

This clone was picked up one time. The chain joins TRBV19 to TRBJ1-1, with 8 bases that match TRBD1. The V gene's germline CDR1 is LNHDA and CDR2 SQIVND (reference sequence). There are 16 residues in the CDR3. Trimming took 4 bases from V and 1 from J; bases not matched to a gene: 8. CDR3 nucleotides: TGTGCCAGTAGTAGGGTTCCAGGGGGCGCGAACACTGAAGCTTTCTTT. It is translated as CASSRVPGGANTEAFF.

This chain connects TRBV28 to TRBJ1-1; D ambiguous. Germline-derived CDR1 and CDR2 are MDHEN and SYDVKM. The CDR3 runs 11 residues. The V end was cut by 11 bases, the J end by 1 base, with 8 bases between. The CDR3 bases are TGTGCCGCCAAGAGGAACACTGAAGCTTTCTTT. Amino acid sequence: CAAKRNTEAFF.

This chain connects TRBV27 to TRBJ2-5, with D perhaps matching TRBD2 (6 bases). The germline gives CDR1 MNHEY, CDR2 SMNVEV (reference sequence). V lost 3 bases and J lost 3, with 23 bases in between. The CDR3 covers 18 residues. The CDR3 DNA reads as TGTGCCAGCAGTTTTTTGACCGACCGGGACTCCAGAGAAGAGACCCAGTACTTC. Translation gives CASSFLTDRDSREETQYF.

V usage is TRBV5-6 and J usage is TRBJ2-5; D uncertain. The J call may be faulty, since TRBJ2-7 better matches the DNA end. Germline lookup yields CDR1 SGHDT and CDR2 YYEEEE. CDR3 length: 15 residues. This CDR3 is CASSPTSIMPYEQYF. CDR3 in DNA: TGTGCCAGCAGCCCCACGTCCATAATGCCCTACGAGCAGTACTTC.

CDR3 residues: CASSATQGAANEKLFF. The DNA of the CDR3 is TGTGCCAGCAGCGCCACACAGGGGGCAGCTAATGAAAAACTGTTTTTT. This rearrangement joins TRBV9 to TRBJ1-4; 9 bases match TRBD1. The V segment lost 3 bases and the J segment 3 bases; nucleotides outside the gene matches: 6. The germline V gene has CDR1 SGDLS and CDR2 YYNGEE. The CDR3 extends over 16 amino acids.

This clone was detected only once. The rearrangement joins TRBV4-2 to TRBJ2-7, with 7 bases that match TRBD2. Germline assignment: CDR1 LGHNA and CDR2 YNFKEQ. The CDR3 runs 15 residues. After removal of 5 bases from V and 0 bases from J, the junction contained 7 bases not matched to a gene. CDR3 region: CASSSGLLSSYEQYF. CDR3 coding DNA: TGTGCCAGCAGCTCGGGACTACTTAGCTCCTACGAGCAGTACTTC.